Below, 23 T cell receptor beta chains from the same sample are listed, as sequenced in a study. The data were produced by immunoSEQ multiplex PCR, yet TCRdb's version contains in-frame clones alone and is incomplete. The sample includes 55,000 to 70,000 clones, 90% to 95% of them seen just once. Sequencing used PBMCs. The receptors were sampled from a middle-aged man with rheumatoid arthritis.

J is TRBJ2-1 and V is TRBV3-1 (or the pseudogene TRBV3-2); 8 bases line up with TRBD2. The germline V gene encodes CDR1 LGHDT and CDR2 YNNKEL (reference sequence). The CDR3 consists of 16 residues. V shed 3 bases, J shed 0 bases, and the junction held 4 bases outside the gene matches. CDR3 nucleotide sequence: TGTGCCAGCAGCCACTTAGCGGGGAGCTCCTACAATGAGCAGTTCTTC. Protein product: CASSHLAGSSYNEQFF.

The genes are TRBV18 and TRBJ2-5; D unresolved. The V and J ends lost 3 bases and 1 base respectively, with 6 bases between them. CDR1 is KGHSH and CDR2 is LQKENI in the germline V gene. The CDR3 extends over 13 amino acids. CDR3 sequence reads: CASSPRSQETQYF. Here the CDR3 DNA reads TGTGCCAGCTCACCCCGGAGCCAAGAGACCCAGTACTTC.

The chain has TRBV25-1 and TRBJ1-2, with D tentatively TRBD1 (5 bases). V was shortened by 4 bases and J by 3 bases, with 12 bases between the two germline ends. CDR3 length: 14 residues. Germline CDR1 is MGHDK and CDR2 is SYGVNS. The CDR3 reads CASSVQGSYYGYTF. The CDR3 DNA sequence: TGTGCCAGCAGTGTTCAGGGAAGCTACTATGGCTACACCTTC.

The chain is built from TRBV6-6 and TRBJ2-7; TRBD1 matches at 8 bases. CDR1 and CDR2 (germline): MNHNY, SVGAGI (reference sequence). The V gene end was trimmed by 5 bases and the J gene end by 3 bases; junction bases not matched to a gene: 6. CDR3 length equals 14 residues. The CDR3 DNA reads TGTGCCAGCAGTCCAGGGGACAGGCTCTACGAGCAGTACTTC. Protein: CASSPGDRLYEQYF.

The V gene is TRBV5-6, the J gene TRBJ1-1; D gene unclear. V gave up 1 base and J gave up 1 base, with 8 bases separating them. The germline gives CDR1 SGHDT, CDR2 YYEEEE. The length of the CDR3 is 14 residues. This CDR3 reads CASSLSGKNTEAFF. CDR3 sequence (DNA): TGTGCCAGCAGCTTGTCGGGCAAGAACACTGAAGCTTTCTTT.

V usage is TRBV7-6 and J usage is TRBJ2-1, with D unclear. Germline loops: CDR1 SGHVS, CDR2 FNYEAQ. The CDR3 extends over 15 amino acids. V was pared by 5 bases and J by 2 bases, with 13 bases between. Here the CDR3 reads CASSLVIQPYNEQFF. DNA of the CDR3: TGTGCCAGCAGCCTAGTAATCCAGCCCTACAATGAGCAGTTCTTC.

The CDR3 coding sequence is TGTGCCAGCAGTGAACAACAGGGTGCTAACTATGGCTACACCTTC. Its translation is CASSEQQGANYGYTF. This rearrangement joins TRBV2 to TRBJ1-2; D may be TRBD1 (6 bases). The CDR3 sequence is 15 residues long. The V end was cut by 2 bases, the J end by 0 bases, with 10 bases between. Germline V gene sequence: CDR1 SNHLY, CDR2 FYNNEI.

The chain recombines TRBV12-3 or TRBV12-4 with TRBJ2-3, with a possible D match to TRBD2 (5 bases). The CDR3 has 12 residues. Trimming cost V 5 bases and J 6 bases, with 9 bases left between them. DNA of the CDR3: TGTGCCAGCAGTCTCAAGCGGGATACGCAGTATTTT. This codes for CASSLKRDTQYF.

This clone occurred once. The rearrangement joins TRBV15 to TRBJ2-5; 8 bases line up with TRBD1. This CDR3 comprises 16 residues. Germline V gene lookup returns CDR1 LNHNV and CDR2 YYDKDF (reference sequence). Trimming removed 3 bases from V and 0 bases from J; junction bases left unmatched: 6. Here the CDR3 DNA reads TGTGCCACCAGCAGGGGGACAGGAGGGTACCAAGAGACCCAGTACTTC. Amino acids: CATSRGTGGYQETQYF.

This chain joins TRBV7-2 and TRBJ2-3, with 10 nucleotides matching TRBD2. The ends lost 1 base at V and 1 base at J; junction bases unmatched: 2. In germline, CDR1 is SGHTA, CDR2 FQGNSA. The CDR3 is 16 amino acids. CDR3 in DNA: TGTGCCAGCAGCTTAGTTGGGACTAGCGGCACAGATACGCAGTATTTT. Encoded protein: CASSLVGTSGTDTQYF.

J is TRBJ2-1 and V is TRBV11-2; tentative D call: TRBD2 (6 bases). Trimming cost V 5 bases and J 6 bases, with 11 bases left between them. The germline gives CDR1 SGHAT, CDR2 FQNNGV. The length of the CDR3 is 13 residues. The CDR3 nucleotides are TGTGCCAGCAGCGCGGGACGGCTCAATGAGCAGTTCTTC. This encodes CASSAGRLNEQFF.

The rearrangement links TRBV27 to TRBJ2-7; possibly TRBD1 or TRBD2 for D (7 bases each). This CDR3 has 12 amino acids. The germline CDR1 and CDR2 sequences are MNHEY and SMNVEV (reference sequence). The ends were cut back, 6 bases at V and 7 bases at J, with 13 bases in the middle. The CDR3 bases are TGTGCCAGCAGGGGCAGGGGGGGTGAGCAGTACTTC. Encoded protein: CASRGRGGEQYF.

This clone appeared a single time. This chain links TRBV19 with TRBJ1-3; possible D gene TRBD1, 5 bases. Trimming removed 3 bases at V and 0 bases at J, with 9 bases between. Germline CDR1 is LNHDA and CDR2 is SQIVND (reference sequence). The CDR3 sequence is 15 residues long. The CDR3 here is CASSMGRASGNTIYF. The CDR3 nucleotides read TGTGCCAGTAGTATGGGGCGGGCCTCTGGAAACACCATATATTTT.

The J gene is TRBJ1-2, the V gene TRBV10-3, with 8 nucleotides matching TRBD1. V trimming: 8 bases; J trimming: 6 bases; junction bases outside the gene matches: 5. Germline CDR1 and CDR2: ENHRY and SYGVKD. There are 12 residues in the CDR3. The CDR3 DNA reads TGTGCCATCTCGACAGGGGAGGATGGCTACACCTTC. This gives the protein CAISTGEDGYTF.

The chain recombines TRBV20-1 with TRBJ2-5; D may match TRBD1 or TRBD2 (5 bases each). Per the germline V gene, CDR1 is DFQATT and CDR2 is SNEGSKA (reference sequence). The CDR3 has 11 residues. V lost 6 bases and J lost 5, with 10 bases in between. CDR3: CSALREETQYF. As DNA, the CDR3 is TGCAGTGCCCTCAGGGAGGAGACCCAGTACTTC.

This chain connects TRBV6-2 or TRBV6-3 to TRBJ2-7; D is unclear. Trimming left V 2 bases short and J 3 bases short, with 11 bases between. The CDR3 extends over 14 amino acids. Germline lookup yields CDR1 MNHEY and CDR2 SVGEGT. The CDR3 DNA reads TGTGCCAGCAGTTACCCCGGTGGTGACTACGAGCAGTACTTC. It specifies CASSYPGGDYEQYF.

The V and J genes are TRBV7-2 and TRBJ2-1, with D unresolved. Germline CDR1 and CDR2: SGHTA and FQGNSA. V was pared by 1 base and J by 2 bases, with 9 bases between. The CDR3 length is 15 residues. CDR3 nucleotides: TGTGCCAGCAGCTTAGGCCTACCGACCTACAATGAGCAGTTCTTC. It codes for CASSLGLPTYNEQFF.

This sequence joins TRBV6-2 or TRBV6-3 and TRBJ2-1; D may be TRBD2 (6 bases). The V gene lost 2 bases and the J gene lost 7 bases, with 12 bases spanning the gap. Germline CDR1 reads MNHEY; CDR2 reads SVGEGT. The CDR3 has 14 amino acids. CDR3 in DNA: TGTGCCAGCAGTTACCGGGAGCAGGTGAATGAGCAGTTCTTC. Protein sequence: CASSYREQVNEQFF.

The gene calls are TRBV5-6 and TRBJ2-7, with 9 bases aligning to TRBD2. After removal of 4 bases from V and 5 bases from J, the junction contained 7 bases not matched to a gene. CDR1 is SGHDT and CDR2 is YYEEEE in the germline V gene. The CDR3 sequence is 14 residues long. The CDR3 bases are TGTGCCAGCAGCGATGCTGGGACTAGCAACGAGCAGTACTTC. Residues: CASSDAGTSNEQYF.

V usage is TRBV7-9 and J usage is TRBJ2-5; 13 nucleotides align to TRBD2. Germline-derived CDR1 and CDR2 are SEHNR and FQNEAQ (reference sequence). With 5 bases clipped from V and 4 bases from J, the junction kept 4 bases outside the gene matches. The CDR3 length is 15 residues. Here the CDR3 DNA reads TGTGCCAGCAGCCGGACTAGCGGGGGCGGAGAGACCCAGTACTTC. Amino acid sequence: CASSRTSGGGETQYF.

The gene calls are TRBV6-6 and TRBJ2-1; 8 nucleotides align to TRBD1. Germline V gene lookup returns CDR1 MNHNY and CDR2 SVGAGI (reference sequence). V was pared by 2 bases and J by 7 bases, with 4 bases of the junction left unmatched. The CDR3 is made up of 14 amino acids. CDR3 amino acids: CASSYQNRGNEQFF. CDR3 in DNA: TGTGCCAGCAGTTACCAAAACAGGGGGAATGAGCAGTTCTTC.

This clone has only one observation. The chain is built from TRBV2 and TRBJ1-1; TRBD1 matches at 7 bases. Germline CDR1 reads SNHLY; CDR2 reads FYNNEI. J was trimmed by 2 bases and V by 7 bases; bases with no gene match: 7. This CDR3 is built from 14 residues. As DNA, the CDR3 is TGTGCCAGCATAACCGGGACAGTTAACACTGAAGCTTTCTTT. Its translation is CASITGTVNTEAFF.

The chain combines TRBV13 with TRBJ2-7; 7 nucleotides agree with TRBD2. Germline values: CDR1 PRHDT, CDR2 FYEKMQ (reference sequence). This CDR3 is built from 15 residues. V shed 5 bases and J 5 bases; nucleotides not matched to a gene: 12. DNA for the CDR3: TGTGCCAGCAGCCTGGAGGGCGGGAGTTTCCACGAGCAGTACTTC. Residues: CASSLEGGSFHEQYF.